A single sample gave rise to the 16 T cell receptor beta chains below, sequenced in a study of T cells in tuberculosis. Sequencing used immunoSEQ multiplex PCR; TCRdb keeps in-frame clones, though not all of them. Among tens of thousands of clones listed, roughly 96% were seen once. Sequences were obtained from PBMCs. The receptor source for this set is a donor aged 5 to 30 with latent tuberculosis or without tuberculosis infection.

This rearrangement joins TRBV27 to TRBJ1-4; 7 positions agree with TRBD1. Germline V gene lookup returns CDR1 MNHEY and CDR2 SMNVEV (reference sequence). V lost 6 bases, J lost 0 bases, and 10 bases stayed unmatched. This CDR3 comprises 17 residues. CDR3 loop: CASRSGQVTSTNEKLFF. The DNA for the CDR3 is TGTGCCAGCAGATCCGGACAGGTGACCTCAACTAATGAAAAACTGTTTTTT.

V is TRBV30 and J is TRBJ1-1; 7 bases are shared with TRBD1. J lost 7 bases, V lost 0 bases, and 5 bases had no gene match. Germline assignment: CDR1 GTSNPN and CDR2 SVGIG (reference sequence). The CDR3 covers 13 residues. CDR3 sequence reads: CAWSVWDSSEAFF. CDR3 bases: TGTGCCTGGAGTGTATGGGACAGTAGTGAAGCTTTCTTT.

The chain combines TRBV6-1 with TRBJ2-7; D might be TRBD1 (5 bases). This CDR3 comprises 15 residues. Per germline, CDR1 MNHNS and CDR2 SASEGT. V was clipped by 0 bases and J by 6 bases, with 15 bases between them. CDR3 protein: CASSEALWQGSEQYF. The DNA of the CDR3 is TGTGCCAGCAGTGAAGCGTTGTGGCAGGGCTCCGAGCAGTACTTC.

By sample fraction, this clone is medium-sized. The rearrangement links TRBV4-1 to TRBJ2-7, with D maybe TRBD2 (6 bases). V was cut by 3 bases and J by 0 bases, with 12 bases left in between. The CDR3 consists of 15 residues. Germline V gene data show CDR1 as MGHRA and CDR2 as YSYEKL. The CDR3 sequence is CASSQAGTFSYEQYF. CDR3 DNA sequence: TGCGCCAGCAGCCAGGCCGGGACTTTCTCCTACGAGCAGTACTTC.

This clone was detected only once. V usage is TRBV30 and J usage is TRBJ1-1; D not certain. CDR3 length equals 13 residues. Germline CDR1 is GTSNPN and CDR2 is SVGIG (reference sequence). V gave up 2 bases and J gave up 3 bases, with 10 bases separating them. The DNA of the CDR3 is TGTGCCTGGAGTAGGCAGGCCGACACTGAAGCTTTCTTT. This codes for CAWSRQADTEAFF. The entire variable domain, with the rest obtained from reference TRBV30 and TRBJ1-1, is as follows: SQTIHQWPATLVQPVGSPLSLECTVEGTSNPNLYWYRQAAGRGLQLLFYSVGIGQISSEVPQNLSASRPQDRQFILSSKKLLLSDSGFYLCAWSRQADTEAFFGQGTRLTVV.

The chain uses TRBV30 and TRBJ2-4; 11 bases map to TRBD2. Trimming removed 2 bases from V and 2 bases from J; junction bases left unmatched: 5. Germline V lookup: CDR1 GTSNPN, CDR2 SVGIG (reference sequence). The CDR3 is made up of 16 amino acids. The CDR3 reads CAWSTLAGVPKNIQYF. CDR3 nucleotide sequence: TGTGCCTGGAGTACACTAGCGGGGGTCCCCAAAAACATTCAGTACTTC. Looking up the rest from reference TRBV30 and TRBJ2-4 gives the full variable domain: SQTIHQWPATLVQPVGSPLSLECTVEGTSNPNLYWYRQAAGRGLQLLFYSVGIGQISSEVPQNLSASRPQDRQFILSSKKLLLSDSGFYLCAWSTLAGVPKNIQYFGAGTRLSVL.

The chain couples TRBV2 to TRBJ1-1; 7 positions agree with TRBD1. The V segment lost 5 bases and the J segment 8 bases; nucleotides outside the gene matches: 8. The CDR3 runs 13 residues. Germline V gene sequence: CDR1 SNHLY, CDR2 FYNNEI. The CDR3 nucleotides are TGTGCCAGCAGTTACATGGGACAGAGCGAAGCTTTCTTT. The encoded protein is CASSYMGQSEAFF.

This clone was seen a few times. The chain has TRBV19 and TRBJ1-6; no definite D call. The V gene lost 5 bases and the J gene lost 6 bases, with 17 bases spanning the gap. The CDR3 totals 16 residues. The V gene's germline CDR1 is LNHDA and CDR2 SQIVND (reference sequence). The CDR3 bases are TGTGCCAGTAGTCCCTACGTAAGGACTATTAATTCACCCCTCCACTTT. This encodes CASSPYVRTINSPLHF.

The chain recombines TRBV2 with TRBJ1-2; D not certain. In germline, CDR1 is SNHLY, CDR2 FYNNEI. The CDR3 has 13 amino acids. Trimming removed 0 bases at V and 5 bases at J, with 7 bases between. CDR3 in amino acids: CASSEARLYGYTF. For the CDR3, the DNA is TGTGCCAGCAGTGAAGCGCGGCTTTATGGCTACACCTTC.

V and J are TRBV7-8 and TRBJ1-4; unclear D gene. Trimming took 0 bases from V and 4 from J, leaving 9 bases between them. This CDR3 spans 15 amino acids. From germline, CDR1 is SGHVS and CDR2 FQNEAQ. CDR3 DNA: TGTGCCAGCAGCTTAGCCCGGACTGTTAATGAAAAACTGTTTTTT. The encoded protein is CASSLARTVNEKLFF.

The gene calls are TRBV9 and TRBJ1-3; 9 bases fit TRBD1. Trimming removed 9 bases from V and 1 base from J; junction bases left unmatched: 8. The CDR3 runs to 15 residues. Looked up from germline, CDR1 is SGDLS and CDR2 is YYNGEE. Here the CDR3 reads CATGPGQGSGNTIYF. CDR3 DNA: TGTGCCACCGGACCGGGACAGGGATCTGGAAACACCATATATTTT.

The chain carries TRBV5-4 and TRBJ2-7; 8 bases fit TRBD2. V lost 4 bases to trimming and J lost 1 base; unmatched junction nucleotides: 7. CDR1 is SGHNT, CDR2 YYREEE, per germline (reference sequence). There are 15 residues in the CDR3. The CDR3 DNA follows: TGTGCCAGCAGCCCGATAGCGGGATATTCCTACGAGCAGTACTTC. Protein product: CASSPIAGYSYEQYF.

The chain has TRBV29-1 and TRBJ1-2, with D unclear. The germline CDR1 and CDR2 sequences are SQVTM and ANQGSEA. This CDR3 is built from 11 residues. Trimming shortened V by 5 bases and J by 8 bases, and 12 bases separated the two germline ends. In DNA, the CDR3 is TGCAGCGTTCCTTCGTCCGCGGGCTACACCTTC. Protein: CSVPSSAGYTF.

The CDR3 is CASSFQGWTEAFF. The CDR3 region has the DNA TGTGCCAGCAGCTTCCAGGGGTGGACTGAAGCTTTCTTT. The V gene is TRBV11-2, the J gene TRBJ1-1, with TRBD1 as a possible D gene (6 bases). Germline V gene data show CDR1 as SGHAT and CDR2 as FQNNGV. The CDR3 is 13 amino acids. Trimming took off 3 bases at V and 5 bases at J, with 10 bases between the two ends.

The chain employs TRBV7-9 and TRBJ1-3; 11 bases are a match to TRBD1. V shed 3 bases, J shed 5 bases, and the junction held 6 bases outside the gene matches. Germline V CDR1 and CDR2: SEHNR, FQNEAQ (reference sequence). The CDR3 spans 16 residues. The CDR3 bases are TGTGCCAGCAGCTTGTCGGGACAGGGGGAGAGAAACACCATATATTTT. Protein sequence: CASSLSGQGERNTIYF. The full variable domain, rest sourced from reference TRBV7-9 and TRBJ1-3, is DTGVSQNPRHKITKRGQNVTFRCDPISEHNRLYWYRQTLGQGPEFLTYFQNEAQLEKSRLLSDRFSAERPKGSFSTLEIQRTEQGDSAMYLCASSLSGQGERNTIYFGEGSWLTVV.

V gene TRBV5-5 combines with J gene TRBJ2-5; 9 nucleotides line up with TRBD1. CDR1 and CDR2 (germline): SGHKS, YYEKEE (reference sequence). Losses at the gene ends were 2 bases for V and 7 bases for J; bases not matched to a gene: 9. This CDR3 comprises 15 residues. CDR3 DNA: TGTGCCAGCAGCTTCCGTTCTAGACAGGGGGGGACCCAGTACTTC. Amino acids: CASSFRSRQGGTQYF.